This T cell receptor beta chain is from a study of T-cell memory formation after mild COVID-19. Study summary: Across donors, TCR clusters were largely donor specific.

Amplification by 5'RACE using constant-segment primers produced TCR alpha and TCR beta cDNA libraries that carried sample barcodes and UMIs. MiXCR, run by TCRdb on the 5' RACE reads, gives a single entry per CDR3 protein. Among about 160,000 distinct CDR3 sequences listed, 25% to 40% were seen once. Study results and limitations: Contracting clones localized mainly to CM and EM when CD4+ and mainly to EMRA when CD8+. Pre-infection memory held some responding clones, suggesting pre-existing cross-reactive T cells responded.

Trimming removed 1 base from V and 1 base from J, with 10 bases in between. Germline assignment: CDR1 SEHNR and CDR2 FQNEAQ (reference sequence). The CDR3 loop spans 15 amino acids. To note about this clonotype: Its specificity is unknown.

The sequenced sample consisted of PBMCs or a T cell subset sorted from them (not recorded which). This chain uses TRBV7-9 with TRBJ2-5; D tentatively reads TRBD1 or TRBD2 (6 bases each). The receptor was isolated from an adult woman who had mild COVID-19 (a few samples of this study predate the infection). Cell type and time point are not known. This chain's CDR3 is CASSLVQGGQETQYF. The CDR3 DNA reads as TGTGCCAGCAGCTTAGTACAGGGAGGCCAAGAGACCCAGTACTTC.